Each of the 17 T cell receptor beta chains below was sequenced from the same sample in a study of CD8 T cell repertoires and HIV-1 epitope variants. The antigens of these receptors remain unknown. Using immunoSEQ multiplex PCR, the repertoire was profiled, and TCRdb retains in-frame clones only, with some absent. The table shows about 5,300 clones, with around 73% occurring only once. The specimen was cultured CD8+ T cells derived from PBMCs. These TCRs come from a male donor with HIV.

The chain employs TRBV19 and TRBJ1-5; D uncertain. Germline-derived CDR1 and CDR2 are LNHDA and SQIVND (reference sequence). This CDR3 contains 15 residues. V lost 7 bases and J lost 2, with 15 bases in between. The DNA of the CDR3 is TGTGCCAGTACACCACAGATCGGGGGCAATCAGCCCCAGCATTTT. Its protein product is CASTPQIGGNQPQHF.

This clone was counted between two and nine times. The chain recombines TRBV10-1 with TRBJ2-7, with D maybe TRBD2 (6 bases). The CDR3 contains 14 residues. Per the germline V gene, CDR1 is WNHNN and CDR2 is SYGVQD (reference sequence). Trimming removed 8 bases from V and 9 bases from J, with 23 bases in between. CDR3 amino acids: CASQEGLPVVRQYF. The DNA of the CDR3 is TGCGCCAGCCAGGAGGGGTTGCCAGTGGTAAGGCAGTACTTC.

The DNA for the CDR3 is TGTGCCACCCAATCCACAACTACTGCGAACTCTGGGGCCAACGTCCTGACTTTC. Amino acids: CATQSTTTANSGANVLTF. This chain joins TRBV27 and TRBJ2-6, with D unclear. Trimming cost V 10 bases and J 0 bases, with 22 bases left between them. Germline V gene lookup returns CDR1 MNHEY and CDR2 SMNVEV (reference sequence). This CDR3 region has 18 residues.

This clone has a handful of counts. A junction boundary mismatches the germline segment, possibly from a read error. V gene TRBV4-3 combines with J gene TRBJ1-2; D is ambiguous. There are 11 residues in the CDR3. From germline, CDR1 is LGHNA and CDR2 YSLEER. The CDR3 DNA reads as TGCGCCAGCAGCCAAGGGATCGTCGTAGCCTTC. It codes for CASSQGIVVAF.

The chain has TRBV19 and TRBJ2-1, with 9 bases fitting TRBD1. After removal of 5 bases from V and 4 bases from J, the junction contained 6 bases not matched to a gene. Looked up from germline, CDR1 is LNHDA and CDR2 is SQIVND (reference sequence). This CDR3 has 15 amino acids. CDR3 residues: CASSQDRGFYNEQFF. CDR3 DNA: TGTGCCAGTAGTCAGGACAGGGGATTTTACAATGAGCAGTTCTTC.

CDR3 loop: CASSPTGSNQPQHF. Here the CDR3 DNA reads TGTGCCAGCAGTCCGACAGGGAGCAATCAGCCCCAGCATTTT. V gene TRBV2 combines with J gene TRBJ1-5; 7 bases match TRBD1. The trim removed 5 bases at V and 1 base at J, leaving 2 bases unmatched. This CDR3 region has 14 residues. Germline lookup yields CDR1 SNHLY and CDR2 FYNNEI.

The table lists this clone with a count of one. The CDR3, as DNA: TGTGCCAGCAGCTTGGACCGGGACAGGGGATCTGGGTACTTC. Its protein is CASSLDRDRGSGYF. This chain links TRBV7-9 with TRBJ2-7; 10 bases are shared with TRBD1. The CDR3 has 14 residues. Unmatched junction bases numbered 11, after V lost 3 bases and J lost 12 bases. CDR1 and CDR2 (germline): SEHNR, FQNEAQ (reference sequence). The full variable domain, in which reference TRBV7-9 and TRBJ2-7 provide the parts outside the CDR3, is DTGVSQNPRHKITKRGQNVTFRCDPISEHNRLYWYRQTLGQGPEFLTYFQNEAQLEKSRLLSDRFSAERPKGSFSTLEIQRTEQGDSAMYLCASSLDRDRGSGYFGPGTRLTVT.

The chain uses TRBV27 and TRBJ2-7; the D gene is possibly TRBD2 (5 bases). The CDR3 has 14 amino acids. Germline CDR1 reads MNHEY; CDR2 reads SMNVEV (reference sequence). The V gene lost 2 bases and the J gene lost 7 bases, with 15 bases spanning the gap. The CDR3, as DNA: TGTGCCAGCAGTTTACTTCGGGGAGTGGAAGAGCAGTACTTC. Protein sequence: CASSLLRGVEEQYF.

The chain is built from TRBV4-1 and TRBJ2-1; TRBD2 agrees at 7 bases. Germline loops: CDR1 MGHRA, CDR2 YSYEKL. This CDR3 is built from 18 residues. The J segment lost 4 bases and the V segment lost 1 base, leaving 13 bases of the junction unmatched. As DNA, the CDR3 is TGCGCCAGCAGCCAAGTCGGCCCGGGAGGCGGGCGGTACAATGAGCAGTTCTTC. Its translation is CASSQVGPGGGRYNEQFF.

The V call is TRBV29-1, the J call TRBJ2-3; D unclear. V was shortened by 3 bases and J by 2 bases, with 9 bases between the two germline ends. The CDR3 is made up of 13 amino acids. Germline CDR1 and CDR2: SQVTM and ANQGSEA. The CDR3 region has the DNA TGCAGCGTTGACTCTGGGATCACAGATACGCAGTATTTT. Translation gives CSVDSGITDTQYF.

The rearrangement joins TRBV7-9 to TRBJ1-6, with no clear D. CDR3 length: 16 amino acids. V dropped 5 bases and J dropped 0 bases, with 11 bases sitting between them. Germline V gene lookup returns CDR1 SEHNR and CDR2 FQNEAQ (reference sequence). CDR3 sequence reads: CASSTAISSYNSPLHF. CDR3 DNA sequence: TGTGCCAGCAGCACAGCGATTAGCTCCTATAATTCACCCCTCCACTTT.

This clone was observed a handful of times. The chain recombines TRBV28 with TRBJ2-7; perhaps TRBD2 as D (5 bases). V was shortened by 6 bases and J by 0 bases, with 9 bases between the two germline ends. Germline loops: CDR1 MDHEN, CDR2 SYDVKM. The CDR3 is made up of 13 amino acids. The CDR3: CASRVRGSYEQYF. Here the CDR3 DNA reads TGTGCCAGCAGGGTCCGGGGCTCCTACGAGCAGTACTTC.

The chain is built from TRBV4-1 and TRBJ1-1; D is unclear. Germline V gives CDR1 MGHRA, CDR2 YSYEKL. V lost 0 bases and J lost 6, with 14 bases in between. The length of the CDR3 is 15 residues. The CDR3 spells CASSQDNSFLPEAFF. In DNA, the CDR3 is TGCGCCAGCAGCCAAGATAACAGTTTCCTCCCTGAAGCTTTCTTT.

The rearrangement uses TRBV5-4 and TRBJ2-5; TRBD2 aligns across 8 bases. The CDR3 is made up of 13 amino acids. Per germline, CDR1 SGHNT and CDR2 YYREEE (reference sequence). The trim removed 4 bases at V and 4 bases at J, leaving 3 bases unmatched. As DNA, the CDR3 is TGTGCCAGCAGCCCGGGACTAGGAGAGACCCAGTACTTC. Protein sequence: CASSPGLGETQYF.

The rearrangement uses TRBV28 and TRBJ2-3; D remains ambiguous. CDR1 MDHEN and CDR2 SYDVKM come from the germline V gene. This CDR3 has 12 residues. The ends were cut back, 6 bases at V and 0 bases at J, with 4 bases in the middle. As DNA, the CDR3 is TGTGCCAGCAGAACCAGCACAGATACGCAGTATTTT. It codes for CASRTSTDTQYF.

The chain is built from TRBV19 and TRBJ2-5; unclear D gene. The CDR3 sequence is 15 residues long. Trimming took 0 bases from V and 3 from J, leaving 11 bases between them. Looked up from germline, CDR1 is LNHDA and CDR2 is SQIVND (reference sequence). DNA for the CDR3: TGTGCCAGTAGTATAGATCGGACCGCAGAAGAGACCCAGTACTTC. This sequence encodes CASSIDRTAEETQYF.

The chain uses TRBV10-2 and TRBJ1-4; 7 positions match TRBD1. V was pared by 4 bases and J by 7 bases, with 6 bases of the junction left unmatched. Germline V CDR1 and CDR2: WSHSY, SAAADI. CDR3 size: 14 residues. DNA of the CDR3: TGCGCCAGCAGTGCTACCGGGACAGCTGAAAAACTGTTTTTT. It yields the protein CASSATGTAEKLFF.